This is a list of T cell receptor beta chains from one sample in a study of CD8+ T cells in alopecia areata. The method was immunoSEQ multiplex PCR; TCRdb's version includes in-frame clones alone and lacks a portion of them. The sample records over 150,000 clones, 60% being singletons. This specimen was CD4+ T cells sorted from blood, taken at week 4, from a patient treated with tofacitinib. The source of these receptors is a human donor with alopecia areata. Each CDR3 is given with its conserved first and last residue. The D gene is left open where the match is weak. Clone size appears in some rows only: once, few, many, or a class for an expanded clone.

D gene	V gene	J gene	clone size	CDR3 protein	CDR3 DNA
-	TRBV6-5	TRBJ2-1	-	CASSYPGYNEQFF	TGTGCCAGCAGTTACCCAGGATACAATGAGCAGTTCTTC
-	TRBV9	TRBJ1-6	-	CASSPRQLDSPLHF	TGTGCCAGCAGCCCCCGACAGTTAGATTCACCCCTCCACTTT
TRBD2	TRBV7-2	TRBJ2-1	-	CASQLAGHYNEQFF	TGTGCCAGCCAGCTAGCGGGGCACTACAATGAGCAGTTCTTC
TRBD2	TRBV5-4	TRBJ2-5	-	CASTVSTSGGQTQYF	TGTGCCAGCACCGTATCGACTAGCGGGGGTCAGACCCAGTACTTC
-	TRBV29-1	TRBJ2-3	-	CSVGPDTQYF	TGCAGCGTTGGACCAGATACGCAGTATTTT
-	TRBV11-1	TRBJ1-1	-	CASSLGHRVHTEAFF	TGTGCCAGCAGCTTAGGACACAGGGTCCACACTGAAGCTTTCTTT
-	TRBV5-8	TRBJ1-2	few	CASSLLGVTVNYGYTF	TGTGCCAGCAGCTTGTTGGGAGTGACGGTGAACTATGGCTACACCTTC
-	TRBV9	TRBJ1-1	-	CASSVELNTEAFF	TGTGCCAGCAGCGTAGAATTGAACACTGAAGCTTTCTTT
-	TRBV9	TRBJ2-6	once	CASSVGRSHSGANVLTF	TGTGCCAGCAGCGTAGGACGGAGTCACTCTGGGGCCAACGTCCTGACTTTC
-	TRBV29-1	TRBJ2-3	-	CSSSLGAATSTDTQYF	TGCAGCTCCAGCCTCGGGGCGGCTACTAGCACAGATACGCAGTATTTT
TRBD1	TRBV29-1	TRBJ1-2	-	CSVEGQGRGLYGYTF	TGCAGCGTTGAGGGACAGGGGAGGGGACTTTATGGCTACACCTTC
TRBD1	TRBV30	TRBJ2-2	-	CAWDRGQTGELFF	TGTGCCTGGGACAGGGGGCAAACCGGGGAGCTGTTTTTT
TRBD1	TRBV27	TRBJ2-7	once	CASSFGQVFGEQYF	TGTGCCAGCAGTTTTGGACAGGTCTTTGGTGAGCAGTACTTC
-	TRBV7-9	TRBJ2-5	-	CASSPTTGQGGTQYF	TGTGCCAGCAGCCCCACGACAGGCCAAGGTGGGACCCAGTACTTC
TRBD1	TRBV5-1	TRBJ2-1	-	CASYTGESYNEQFF	TGCGCCAGCTACACAGGGGAGTCCTACAATGAGCAGTTCTTC
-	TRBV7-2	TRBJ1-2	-	CASSLGRSYGYTF	TGTGCCAGCAGCTTAGGCCGGAGCTATGGCTACACCTTC
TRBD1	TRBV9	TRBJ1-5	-	CASSVEAMNQQGVRVNQPQHF	TGTGCCAGCAGCGTAGAGGCAATGAATCAACAGGGGGTACGGGTCAATCAGCCCCAGCATTTT
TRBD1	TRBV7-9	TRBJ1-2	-	CASSSPDRGDGYTF	TGTGCCAGCAGCTCCCCGGACAGGGGGGATGGCTACACCTTC